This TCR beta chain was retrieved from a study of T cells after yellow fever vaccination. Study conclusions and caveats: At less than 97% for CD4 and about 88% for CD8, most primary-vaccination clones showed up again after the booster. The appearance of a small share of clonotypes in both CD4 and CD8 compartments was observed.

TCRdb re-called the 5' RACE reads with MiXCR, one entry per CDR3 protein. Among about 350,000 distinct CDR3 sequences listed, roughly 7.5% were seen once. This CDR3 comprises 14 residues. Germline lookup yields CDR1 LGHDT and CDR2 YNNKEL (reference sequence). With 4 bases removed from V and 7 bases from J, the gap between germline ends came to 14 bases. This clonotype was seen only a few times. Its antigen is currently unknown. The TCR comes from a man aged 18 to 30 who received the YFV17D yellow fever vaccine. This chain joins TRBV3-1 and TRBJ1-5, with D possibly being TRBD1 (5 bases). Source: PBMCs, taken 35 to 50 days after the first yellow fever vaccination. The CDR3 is CASSLTGLDQPQHF. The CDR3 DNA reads TGTGCCAGCAGCCTTACAGGTTTGGACCAGCCCCAGCATTTT.